This is a list of T cell receptor beta chains from one sample in a study of blood T cell repertoires in COVID-19. Libraries were prepared by immunoSEQ multiplex PCR; TCRdb keeps only in-frame clonotypes and omits some of them. This table has roughly 500,000 clones, roughly 89% appearing once. The specimen sequenced was peripheral blood. These receptors originate from a man younger than 35 with COVID-19, enrolled during active disease. Both conserved end residues are part of each CDR3. The D gene is left open where the match is weak. The listing skips clone size in some rows; elsewhere it reads once, few, many or a size class.

d_gene: TRBD1; abundance: NA; j_gene: TRBJ1-2; v_gene: TRBV19; CDR3nt: TGTGCCAGTAGTACGGGACAGGGAGACGCTGGCTACACCTTC; CDR3aa: CASSTGQGDAGYTF
d_gene: NA; abundance: NA; j_gene: TRBJ2-1; v_gene: TRBV4-1; CDR3nt: TGCGCCAGCAGCCATAGCGAGGGGACTCCGCAGTTCTTC; CDR3aa: CASSHSEGTPQFF
d_gene: TRBD1; abundance: NA; j_gene: TRBJ1-2; v_gene: TRBV5-1; CDR3nt: TGCGCCAGCAGCCCGGGACAGGGGATTGGTGGCTACACCTTC; CDR3aa: CASSPGQGIGGYTF
d_gene: NA; abundance: NA; j_gene: TRBJ2-3; v_gene: TRBV11-3; CDR3nt: TGTGCCAGCAGATTGGTAGGGGCGGATACGCAGTATTTT; CDR3aa: CASRLVGADTQYF
d_gene: TRBD2; abundance: NA; j_gene: TRBJ2-3; v_gene: TRBV7-8; CDR3nt: TGTGCCAGCAGCACGGGACTACTGGATACGCAGTATTTT; CDR3aa: CASSTGLLDTQYF
d_gene: NA; abundance: NA; j_gene: TRBJ1-1; v_gene: TRBV7-2; CDR3nt: TGTGCCAGCAGCTTAGTTAGCCTTGGGGCTTTCTTT; CDR3aa: CASSLVSLGAFF
d_gene: NA; abundance: NA; j_gene: TRBJ2-7; v_gene: TRBV20-1; CDR3nt: TGCAGTGCTATGGGCCGCTACGAGCAGTACTTC; CDR3aa: CSAMGRYEQYF
d_gene: TRBD1; abundance: NA; j_gene: TRBJ1-1; v_gene: TRBV14; CDR3nt: TGTGCCAGCAGCCCTACAGGGGGAAACACTGAAGCTTTCTTT; CDR3aa: CASSPTGGNTEAFF
d_gene: TRBD2; abundance: NA; j_gene: TRBJ2-2; v_gene: TRBV11-3; CDR3nt: TGTGCCAGCAGCCTGGCGGGGGGAAGTAGCACCGGGGAGCTGTTTTTT; CDR3aa: CASSLAGGSSTGELFF
d_gene: NA; abundance: NA; j_gene: TRBJ2-2; v_gene: TRBV15; CDR3nt: TGTGCCACCAGCAGAGATTCCGCCGGGAACACCGGGGAGCTGTTTTTT; CDR3aa: CATSRDSAGNTGELFF
d_gene: NA; abundance: NA; j_gene: TRBJ2-3; v_gene: TRBV24-1; CDR3nt: TGTGCCACCAGTGAGGCGGGGGCTTCAGATACGCAGTATTTT; CDR3aa: CATSEAGASDTQYF
d_gene: NA; abundance: NA; j_gene: TRBJ1-4; v_gene: TRBV20-1; CDR3nt: TGCAGTGCTAGTAATCGTTCGATGCGGGGGGAAAAACTGTTTTTT; CDR3aa: CSASNRSMRGEKLFF
d_gene: NA; abundance: NA; j_gene: TRBJ2-2; v_gene: TRBV19; CDR3nt: TGTGCCAGTAGTTTCCCTAGGGGCAGGGCATTGCAGGCGGGGTACACCGGGGAGCTGTTTTTT; CDR3aa: CASSFPRGRALQAGYTGELFF
d_gene: NA; abundance: NA; j_gene: TRBJ2-2; v_gene: TRBV29-1; CDR3nt: TGCAGCGTTGGCAGGGGCGGGAACACCGGGGAGCTGTTTTTT; CDR3aa: CSVGRGGNTGELFF
d_gene: NA; abundance: NA; j_gene: TRBJ2-5; v_gene: TRBV5-6; CDR3nt: TGTGCCAGCAGCTTGGGGAGGGGGCGCGTCCAGTACTTC; CDR3aa: CASSLGRGRVQYF
d_gene: NA; abundance: NA; j_gene: TRBJ1-4; v_gene: TRBV11-3; CDR3nt: TGTGCCAGCAGCTTAACTAGAAGTGGTGAAAAACTGTTTTTT; CDR3aa: CASSLTRSGEKLFF
d_gene: TRBD1; abundance: NA; j_gene: TRBJ2-5; v_gene: TRBV7-2; CDR3nt: TGTGCCAGCAGCTTATCGTTCTCAGGACAGGGTTATGAGACCCAGTACTTC; CDR3aa: CASSLSFSGQGYETQYF
d_gene: NA; abundance: NA; j_gene: TRBJ2-3; v_gene: TRBV27; CDR3nt: TGTGCCAGCAGACAAATCCTTAGCACAGATACGCAGTATTTT; CDR3aa: CASRQILSTDTQYF
d_gene: TRBD1; abundance: NA; j_gene: TRBJ2-2; v_gene: TRBV25-1; CDR3nt: TGTGCCAGCGATGGAGGACAGGGGATCACCGGGGAGCTGTTTTTT; CDR3aa: CASDGGQGITGELFF
d_gene: NA; abundance: NA; j_gene: TRBJ2-1; v_gene: TRBV5-1; CDR3nt: TGCGCCAGCAGCTTGACGGAAGGGGGAGGGAATGAGCAGTTCTTC; CDR3aa: CASSLTEGGGNEQFF
d_gene: NA; abundance: NA; j_gene: TRBJ1-5; v_gene: TRBV10-2; CDR3nt: TGCGCCAGCAGTACCTCGGGGGGGGCTAGCAATCAGCCCCAGCATTTT; CDR3aa: CASSTSGGASNQPQHF
d_gene: NA; abundance: NA; j_gene: TRBJ2-2; v_gene: TRBV30; CDR3nt: TGTGCCTGGAGTGTTGGCAGGCCGAACACCGGGGAGCTGTTTTTT; CDR3aa: CAWSVGRPNTGELFF
d_gene: NA; abundance: NA; j_gene: TRBJ2-1; v_gene: TRBV11-3; CDR3nt: TGTGCCAGCAGCTCGCGGGAAGTAGACAATGAGCAGTTCTTC; CDR3aa: CASSSREVDNEQFF
d_gene: NA; abundance: NA; j_gene: TRBJ1-5; v_gene: TRBV2; CDR3nt: TGTGCCAGCAGTCAGGAGGGTATGGGGGCCCAGCATTTT; CDR3aa: CASSQEGMGAQHF
d_gene: NA; abundance: NA; j_gene: TRBJ2-7; v_gene: TRBV19; CDR3nt: TGTGCCAGTAGTCTAGCTATACAGACCCGATACGAGCAGTACTTC; CDR3aa: CASSLAIQTRYEQYF
d_gene: NA; abundance: NA; j_gene: TRBJ1-1; v_gene: TRBV5-5; CDR3nt: TGTGCCAGCAGCTTTGCAGACATGAACACTGAAGCTTTCTTT; CDR3aa: CASSFADMNTEAFF
d_gene: NA; abundance: NA; j_gene: TRBJ2-5; v_gene: TRBV27; CDR3nt: TGTGCCAGCAGTTCCCTCCTGGACCCCGGGGGACCAGAGACCCAGTACTTC; CDR3aa: CASSSLLDPGGPETQYF
d_gene: NA; abundance: NA; j_gene: TRBJ1-4; v_gene: TRBV4-1; CDR3nt: TGCGCCAGCAGCCAAGATCAGGGTTCTAATGAAAAACTGTTTTTT; CDR3aa: CASSQDQGSNEKLFF
d_gene: TRBD2; abundance: NA; j_gene: TRBJ2-3; v_gene: TRBV4-2; CDR3nt: TGTGCCAGCAGCCCTCTAGCGGGAGGTGGCACAGATACGCAGTATTTT; CDR3aa: CASSPLAGGGTDTQYF
d_gene: NA; abundance: NA; j_gene: TRBJ2-5; v_gene: TRBV24-1; CDR3nt: TGTGCCACCAGTGATTTGCGGGAGCGGGAAGAGACCCAGTACTTC; CDR3aa: CATSDLREREETQYF
d_gene: TRBD2; abundance: NA; j_gene: TRBJ2-5; v_gene: TRBV6-5; CDR3nt: TGTGCCAGCAGTCGTACTAGCGGAGAGACCCAGTACTTC; CDR3aa: CASSRTSGETQYF
d_gene: TRBD1; abundance: NA; j_gene: TRBJ2-5; v_gene: TRBV6-6; CDR3nt: TGTGCCAGCAGACAGGGGGCTGCGGGTGGGACCCAGTACTTC; CDR3aa: CASRQGAAGGTQYF
d_gene: TRBD1; abundance: few; j_gene: TRBJ2-7; v_gene: TRBV11-2; CDR3nt: TGTGCCAGCAGCTCGGACAGGGTCGGCGAGCAGTACTTC; CDR3aa: CASSSDRVGEQYF
d_gene: TRBD1; abundance: NA; j_gene: TRBJ1-2; v_gene: TRBV5-4; CDR3nt: TGTGCCAGCAGCTATACCGGGACAGGGCTCTATGGCTACACCTTC; CDR3aa: CASSYTGTGLYGYTF
d_gene: TRBD1; abundance: NA; j_gene: TRBJ1-3; v_gene: TRBV6-5; CDR3nt: TGTGCCAGCAGCTCGACAGGGAACACCATATATTTT; CDR3aa: CASSSTGNTIYF
d_gene: NA; abundance: NA; j_gene: TRBJ1-2; v_gene: TRBV9; CDR3nt: TGTGCCAGCAGCCGCGCTCAGGGGAACTATGGCTACACCTTC; CDR3aa: CASSRAQGNYGYTF
d_gene: NA; abundance: NA; j_gene: TRBJ2-7; v_gene: TRBV24-1; CDR3nt: TGTGCCACCGGTTATTATATAGAGGGCCAGCAGTACTTC; CDR3aa: CATGYYIEGQQYF
d_gene: NA; abundance: NA; j_gene: TRBJ1-2; v_gene: TRBV6-5; CDR3nt: TGTGCCAGCAGCTACTCGGGGGCAAACTATGGCTACACCTTC; CDR3aa: CASSYSGANYGYTF